The clone carrying this T cell receptor beta chain was observed at least ten times. Authors' methods: Nucleated cell number was recorded as an estimate derived from reference gene primer amplification. Some clones are missing from TCRdb's copy, which holds only in-frame ones; the method was immunoSEQ multiplex PCR. V, J and clone size are those of that table, while D and trimming were read from the DNA. The profile shows hundreds of thousands of clones, around 90% of them singletons. The CDR3 is 14 amino acids. The germline V gene has CDR1 LGHDT and CDR2 YNNKEL (reference sequence). The J segment lost 4 bases and the V segment lost 8 bases, leaving 5 bases of the junction unmatched. The data were obtained in a study of blood T cell repertoires in COVID-19. The wider study: Samples taken during acute and convalescent COVID-19 were collected in the United States, Italy and Spain. In each case, the material was cDNA or gDNA derived from T cells, B-cell-depleted T cells, or PBMCs.

The genes are TRBV3-1 (or the pseudogene TRBV3-2) and TRBJ1-5; TRBD1 matches at 10 bases. The TCR comes from a man younger than 35 with active or convalescent COVID-19. Input material: peripheral blood. The CDR3 bases are TGTGCCAGCCAGGGACAGGGGAAAAATCAGCCCCAGCATTTT. Amino acid sequence: CASQGQGKNQPQHF.